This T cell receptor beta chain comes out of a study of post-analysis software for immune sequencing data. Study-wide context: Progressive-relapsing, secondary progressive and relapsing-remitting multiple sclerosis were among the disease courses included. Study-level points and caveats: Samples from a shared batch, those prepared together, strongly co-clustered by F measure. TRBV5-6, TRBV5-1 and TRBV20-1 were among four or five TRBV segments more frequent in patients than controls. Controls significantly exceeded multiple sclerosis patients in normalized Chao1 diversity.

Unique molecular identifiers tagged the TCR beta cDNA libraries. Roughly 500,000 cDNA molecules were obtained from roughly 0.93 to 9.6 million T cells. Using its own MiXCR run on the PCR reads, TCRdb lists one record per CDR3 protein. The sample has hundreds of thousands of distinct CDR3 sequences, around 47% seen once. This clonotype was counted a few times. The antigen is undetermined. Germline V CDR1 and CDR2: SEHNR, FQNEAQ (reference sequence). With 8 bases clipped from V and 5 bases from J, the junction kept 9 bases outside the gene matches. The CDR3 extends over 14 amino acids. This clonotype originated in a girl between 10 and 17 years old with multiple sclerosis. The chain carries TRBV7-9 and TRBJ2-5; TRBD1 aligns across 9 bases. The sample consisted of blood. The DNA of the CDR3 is TGTGCCAGCCAAGCGGGGACAGGGACGGAGACCCAGTACTTC. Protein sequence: CASQAGTGTETQYF.